Each of the 5 T cell receptor beta chains below was sequenced from the same sample in a study of control samples from healthy donors and cancer patients. Libraries were prepared by immunoSEQ multiplex PCR; TCRdb keeps only in-frame clonotypes and omits some of them. The sample lists approximately 170,000 clones, approximately 90% seen once, with 0.65% to 0.75% in the top ten. What was sequenced was blood. These receptors all stem from a young woman in good health.

V and J are TRBV24-1 and TRBJ2-1, with TRBD2 matching over 8 bases. CDR3 length: 17 residues. CDR1 and CDR2 (germline): KGHDR, SFDVKD. Trimming took 4 bases from V and 2 from J; bases not matched to a gene: 9. CDR3 DNA sequence: TGTGCCACCAGTGACTCGGGGGGGAGCGGGACCTACAATGAGCAGTTCTTC. It encodes CATSDSGGSGTYNEQFF.

As for this clone: Other nucleotide sequences from this sample produce the same CDR3. V gene TRBV10-3 combines with J gene TRBJ1-3; D gene unclear. The germline V and J ends were trimmed by 6 bases and 0 bases, with 6 bases remaining between them. CDR3 length: 13 residues. The germline V gene encodes CDR1 ENHRY and CDR2 SYGVKD. CDR3 sequence (DNA): TGTGCCATCAGAGAGAGCTCTGGAAACACCATATATTTT. Encoded protein: CAIRESSGNTIYF.

The V call is TRBV18, the J call TRBJ2-3, with 9 bases matching TRBD1. The germline V gene has CDR1 KGHSH and CDR2 LQKENI. V shed 3 bases, J shed 4 bases, and the junction held 8 bases outside the gene matches. This CDR3 spans 16 amino acids. As DNA, the CDR3 is TGTGCCAGCTCACCGGTACAGGGGGCGCCCGCAGATACGCAGTATTTT. It yields the protein CASSPVQGAPADTQYF.

This clone was found once. The chain recombines TRBV19 with TRBJ1-5; TRBD1 is a possible D gene (5 bases). This CDR3 spans 15 amino acids. Germline lookup yields CDR1 LNHDA and CDR2 SQIVND (reference sequence). With 1 base removed from V and 7 bases from J, the gap between germline ends came to 14 bases. The CDR3, as DNA: TGTGCCAGTAGTATAGTTCCAGGGACGGGGCAGCCCCAGCATTTT. Translated: CASSIVPGTGQPQHF.

This sequence joins TRBV27 and TRBJ1-5; no clear D. The V and J ends lost 6 bases and 1 base respectively, with 10 bases between them. The CDR3 totals 14 residues. Germline assignment: CDR1 MNHEY and CDR2 SMNVEV (reference sequence). The CDR3 region is CASSRGRSNQPQHF. The DNA for the CDR3 is TGTGCCAGCAGCCGGGGTAGAAGCAATCAGCCCCAGCATTTT.